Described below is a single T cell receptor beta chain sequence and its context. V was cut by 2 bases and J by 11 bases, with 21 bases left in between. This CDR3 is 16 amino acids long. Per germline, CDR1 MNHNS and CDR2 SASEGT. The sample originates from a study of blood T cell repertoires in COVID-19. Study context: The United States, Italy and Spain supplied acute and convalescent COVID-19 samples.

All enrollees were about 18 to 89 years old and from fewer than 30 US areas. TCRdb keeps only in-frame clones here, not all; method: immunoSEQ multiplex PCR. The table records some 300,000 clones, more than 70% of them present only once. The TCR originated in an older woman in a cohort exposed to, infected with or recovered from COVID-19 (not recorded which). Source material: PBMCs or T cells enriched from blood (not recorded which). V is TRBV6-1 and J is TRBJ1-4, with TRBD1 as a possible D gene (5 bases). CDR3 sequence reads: CASSEIRGRGMRKLFF. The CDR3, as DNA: TGTGCCAGCAGTGAAATAAGGGGTAGGGGAATGAGGAAACTGTTTTTT.